This T cell receptor (beta chain) is drawn from a study of T cells in localized non-small cell lung cancer. For this clone: No antigen is known for it.

Germline CDR1 SNHLY, CDR2 FYNNEI. V was clipped by 6 bases and J by 2 bases; unmatched bases: 1. CDR3 length equals 12 residues. General study results and limits: Turning up in adjacent lung were a median approximately 50 of the top 100 tumor clones. Elevated blood T cell density was associated with longer overall survival. Uninvolved adjacent lung had more T cell clonality than any other tissue, topping tumor. Because researchers sequenced only one region of the tumor, heterogeneity is still possible.

Assay used: immunoSEQ multiplex PCR; TCRdb lists only in-frame clones, some missing. The sample holds approximately 28,000 clones, around 82% seen once. Sequenced material: peripheral blood mononuclear cells, taken before any cancer treatment. This TCR came from a man aged 40-75 years with stage III lung adenocarcinoma. The rearrangement uses TRBV2 and TRBJ2-7; 7 bases map to TRBD1. The CDR3 nucleotides are TGTGCCAGCAGGCAGGGGGCCTACGAGCAGTACTTC. Amino acids: CASRQGAYEQYF.